This is a list of T cell receptor beta chains from one sample in a study of blood T cell repertoires in COVID-19. Sequencing used immunoSEQ multiplex PCR; TCRdb keeps in-frame clones, though not all of them. The repertoire holds some 150,000 clones, with 88% as singletons. The specimen sequenced was peripheral blood. The receptors were gathered from a human donor in a cohort sampled during active COVID-19. CDR3s include the opening cysteine and the closing phenylalanine or tryptophan. Each record gives: CDR3 protein, CDR3 DNA, J gene, V gene, D gene, clone size. D genes are given only for firm matches. Clone size is not always given. Where it is, it says once, few, many or a class for expanded clones.

CDR3: CASSLTGTGVKDTEAFF; DNA: TGTGCCAGCAGCTTAACCGGGACAGGGGTTAAGGACACTGAAGCTTTCTTT; J: TRBJ1-1; V: TRBV5-4; D: TRBD1; size: once
CDR3: CASSQELAANTGELFF; DNA: TGCGCCAGCAGCCAAGAACTAGCCGCGAACACCGGGGAGCTGTTTTTT; J: TRBJ2-2; V: TRBV4-3; D: -; size: -
CDR3: CASGTGTSGREGYNEQFF; DNA: TGTGCCAGCGGGACCGGGACTAGCGGGAGGGAGGGATACAATGAGCAGTTCTTC; J: TRBJ2-1; V: TRBV28; D: TRBD2; size: -
CDR3: CASSVSLGANVLTF; DNA: TGTGCCAGCAGTGTATCGTTGGGGGCCAACGTCCTGACTTTC; J: TRBJ2-6; V: TRBV2; D: -; size: -
CDR3: CASSSPQGRSEKLFF; DNA: TGTGCCAGCAGTTCCCCACAGGGGAGAAGTGAAAAACTGTTTTTT; J: TRBJ1-4; V: TRBV28; D: TRBD1; size: many
CDR3: CASSQGLMNQPQHF; DNA: TGTGCCAGCAGCCAGGGACTGATGAATCAGCCCCAGCATTTT; J: TRBJ1-5; V: TRBV3-1/TRBV3-2; D: -; size: -
CDR3: CASSSLLTSGRGETQYF; DNA: TGTGCCAGCAGTTCCCTGCTGACTAGCGGGAGAGGAGAGACCCAGTACTTC; J: TRBJ2-5; V: TRBV28; D: TRBD2; size: many
CDR3: CASSLGVGGVNTEAFF; DNA: TGTGCCAGCAGCTTAGGGGTAGGGGGCGTGAACACTGAAGCTTTCTTT; J: TRBJ1-1; V: TRBV11-2; D: TRBD1; size: -
CDR3: CASSLRGQLEQYF; DNA: TGTGCCAGCAGCTTACGTGGGCAGCTCGAGCAGTACTTC; J: TRBJ2-7; V: TRBV7-2; D: -; size: -
CDR3: CASSLSAAYEQYF; DNA: TGTGCCAGCAGTTTATCGGCGGCCTACGAGCAGTACTTC; J: TRBJ2-7; V: TRBV27; D: -; size: -
CDR3: CASSRGAANTGELFF; DNA: TGTGCCAGCAGCCGGGGGGCGGCGAACACCGGGGAGCTGTTTTTT; J: TRBJ2-2; V: TRBV7-2; D: -; size: -
CDR3: CASSSPTTSGGAETQYF; DNA: TGTGCCAGCAGTTCCCCTACGACTAGCGGGGGGGCAGAGACCCAGTACTTC; J: TRBJ2-5; V: TRBV28; D: TRBD2; size: -
CDR3: CASSSDREKLFF; DNA: TGTGCCAGCAGCTCCGATCGGGAAAAACTGTTTTTT; J: TRBJ1-4; V: TRBV7-2; D: -; size: -
CDR3: CAWSPGQGSSYEQYF; DNA: TGTGCCTGGAGCCCGGGACAGGGGTCATCCTACGAGCAGTACTTC; J: TRBJ2-7; V: TRBV30; D: TRBD1; size: -
CDR3: CASSRRAGSSTEAFF; DNA: TGTGCCAGCAGCCGCAGGGCAGGGTCCTCCACTGAAGCTTTCTTT; J: TRBJ1-1; V: TRBV7-2; D: -; size: -
CDR3: CASSWSGSGSYGYTF; DNA: TGTGCCAGCAGTTGGTCGGGGAGCGGCAGCTATGGCTACACCTTC; J: TRBJ1-2; V: TRBV27; D: -; size: -
CDR3: CASSLTTGQNTEAFF; DNA: TGTGCCAGCAGCTTAACGACAGGACAAAACACTGAAGCTTTCTTT; J: TRBJ1-1; V: TRBV7-3; D: -; size: -
CDR3: CASSSEGLRTDTQYF; DNA: TGCGCCAGCAGCTCGGAGGGGTTGAGGACAGATACGCAGTATTTT; J: TRBJ2-3; V: TRBV5-1; D: -; size: -
CDR3: CASSQGGGVDTEAFF; DNA: TGCGCCAGCAGCCAAGGGGGAGGGGTGGACACTGAAGCTTTCTTT; J: TRBJ1-1; V: TRBV4-3; D: -; size: -
CDR3: CASTTGSYEQYF; DNA: TGTGCCAGCACAACAGGGTCCTACGAGCAGTACTTC; J: TRBJ2-7; V: TRBV28; D: -; size: -
CDR3: CASSQGQGGSPLHF; DNA: TGTGCCAGCAGCCAGGGACAGGGGGGCTCACCCCTCCACTTT; J: TRBJ1-6; V: TRBV14; D: TRBD1; size: -
CDR3: CASYGEGAVQYF; DNA: TGCGCCAGCTATGGCGAAGGGGCCGTGCAGTACTTC; J: TRBJ2-7; V: TRBV5-1; D: -; size: -
CDR3: CASSQRGQGGRTDEKLFF; DNA: TGTGCCAGCAGCCAACGGGGACAGGGGGGACGTACAGATGAAAAACTGTTTTTT; J: TRBJ1-4; V: TRBV4-2; D: TRBD1; size: -
CDR3: CASSLGTGMDEQFF; DNA: TGTGCCAGCAGCTTAGGGACAGGGATGGATGAGCAGTTCTTC; J: TRBJ2-1; V: TRBV7-6; D: TRBD1; size: -
CDR3: CASSLVTGPGELFF; DNA: TGTGCCAGCAGCCTCGTTACAGGACCCGGGGAGCTGTTTTTT; J: TRBJ2-2; V: TRBV7-9; D: -; size: -
CDR3: CASSTTGGQNIQYF; DNA: TGTGCCAGTAGTACCACGGGGGGGCAAAACATTCAGTACTTC; J: TRBJ2-4; V: TRBV19; D: TRBD2; size: -
CDR3: CASSIFSVTSGKVRFF; DNA: TGTGCCAGTAGTATTTTCTCGGTGACTAGCGGGAAGGTTAGGTTCTTC; J: TRBJ2-1; V: TRBV19; D: TRBD2; size: -
CDR3: CATSDLSGGSYNEQFF; DNA: TGTGCCACCAGTGATTTAAGCGGAGGCTCCTACAATGAGCAGTTCTTC; J: TRBJ2-1; V: TRBV24-1; D: -; size: -